The present T cell receptor beta chain was sequenced within a study of blood T cell repertoires in COVID-19 (dated by TCRdb to 2020 to 2022). About the full investigation: Collaborator samples came from the United States, Italy and Spain and covered acute and convalescent phases of COVID-19. The sample metadata nearly always contained a de-identified subject ID, COVID-19 status, age in years and sex. Subjects who had been exposed to COVID-19, were actively infected with it, or had recovered from it provided the deeply sampled blood TCRbeta repertoires that made up the dataset. The samples were drawn from the first 160 participants of the ongoing ImmuneRACE study and from some 1,300 subjects provided by 6 global collaborators. The repertoires were released in a freely available public database intended as a resource for research on the immune response to SARS-CoV-2. The prospective study material was composed of cDNA or gDNA derived from T cells, B-cell-depleted T cells, or PBMCs. Where HLA class I and class II types were available, the types were taken from metadata supplied by the sample provider, not from assay-based typing.

As regards this clone: Its specific antigen is unknown. Base-call qualities are not available, and no considerably larger clone is one nucleotide away.

The immunoSEQ Assay, a bias-controlled multiplex PCR, was used to amplify TCRbeta CDR3 regions from genomic DNA. For the original study's pipeline: The number of nucleated cells in each sample was estimated from the amplification of reference gene primers within the assay. To quantify the absolute abundance of each unique TCRbeta CDR3 rearrangement, sequence reads were collapsed and filtered. For each sample, productive Simpson clonality was calculated as the square root of Simpson's diversity index over productive rearrangements. TCRdb limited this immuneACCESS table to in-frame rearrangements with V and J called. A share of clones is missing; checked studies link under half to unresolved V genes, and the rest is unexplained. From that table come the V and J calls and clone size; the DNA was used to work out D and trimming. Across this sample there are about 120,000 clones, with almost 85% seen only once. The top ten clonotypes cover about 8% of the sample.

Each collaborating institution followed its own protocols to collect whole blood in K2EDTA tubes. For TCRbeta analysis, collaborators shipped samples in one of three forms: frozen whole blood, isolated PBMCs, or DNA extracted from either of those sample types. General findings and caveats noted by the study authors: Clinical and demographic metadata were provided uncurated, with the amount varying by source and participant.

Taken from the germline V gene, the CDR1 and CDR2 loops are MNHEY and SVGAGI. The CDR3 runs 15 amino acids, cysteine and phenylalanine included. Of the read, only the CDR3 DNA is kept; its 45 bases are in frame from base 1. Germline trimming amounts to 2 bases on V and 4 bases on J, with 7 as the count of junction bases outside the gene matches. This clonotype originated in a man between 70 and 80 years old with active or convalescent COVID-19. Recombination connected TRBV6-5 to TRBJ2-7, with 8 bases aligning to TRBD2. The sample consisted of peripheral blood. The DNA sequence is given as TGTGCCAGCAGTTACCCCTCCAGCGGGAGTTACGAGCAGTACTTC. Its translation reads: CASSYPSSGSYEQYF.